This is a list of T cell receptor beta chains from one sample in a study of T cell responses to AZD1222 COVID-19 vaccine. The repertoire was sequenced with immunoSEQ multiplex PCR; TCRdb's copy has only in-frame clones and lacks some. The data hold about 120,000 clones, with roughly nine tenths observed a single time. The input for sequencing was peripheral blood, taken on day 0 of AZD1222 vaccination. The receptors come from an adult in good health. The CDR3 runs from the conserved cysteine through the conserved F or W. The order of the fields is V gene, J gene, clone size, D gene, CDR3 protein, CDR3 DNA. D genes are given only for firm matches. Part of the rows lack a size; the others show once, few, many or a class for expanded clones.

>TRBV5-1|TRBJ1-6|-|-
CASSGVDGRNSPLHF
TGCGCCAGCAGCGGCGTGGACGGCCGTAATTCACCCCTCCACTTT
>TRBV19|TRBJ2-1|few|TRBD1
CASHPRTGSYSEQFF
TGTGCCAGTCATCCACGGACAGGGTCGTATTCCGAGCAGTTCTTC
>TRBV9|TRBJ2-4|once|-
CASSAGVGQAKNIQYF
TGTGCCAGCAGCGCCGGGGTGGGTCAAGCCAAAAACATTCAGTACTTC
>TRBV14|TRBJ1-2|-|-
CASSQEPPGEDFNGYTF
TGTGCCAGCAGCCAAGAACCCCCAGGGGAGGACTTTAATGGCTACACCTTC
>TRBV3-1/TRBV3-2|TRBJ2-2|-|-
CASSQKRVAEDGELFF
TGTGCCAGCAGCCAAAAACGGGTAGCGGAGGACGGGGAGCTGTTTTTT
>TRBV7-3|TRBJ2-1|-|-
CASSLDVGSEQFF
TGTGCCAGCAGCTTAGATGTGGGGAGTGAGCAGTTCTTC
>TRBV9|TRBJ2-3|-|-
CASSVGGPDTQYF
TGTGCCAGCAGCGTAGGGGGGCCAGATACGCAGTATTTT
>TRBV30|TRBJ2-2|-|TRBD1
CAWGKDRELGELFF
TGTGCCTGGGGCAAGGACAGGGAGCTCGGGGAGCTGTTTTTT
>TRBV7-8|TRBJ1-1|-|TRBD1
CASSPRNRGSATEAFF
TGTGCCAGCAGCCCACGAAACAGGGGTTCTGCCACTGAAGCTTTCTTT
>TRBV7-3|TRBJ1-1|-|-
CASSLLSNTEAFF
TGTGCCAGCAGCTTACTGTCGAACACTGAAGCTTTCTTT
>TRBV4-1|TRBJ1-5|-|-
CASSQSGDRNQPQHF
TGCGCCAGCAGCCAAAGCGGAGACCGGAATCAGCCCCAGCATTTT
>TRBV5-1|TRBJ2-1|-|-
CASSLGQGPSYNEQFF
TGCGCCAGCAGCTTGGGCCAGGGACCATCCTACAATGAGCAGTTCTTC
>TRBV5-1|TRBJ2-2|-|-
CASSLGRANTGELFF
TGCGCCAGCAGCTTGGGCAGGGCGAACACCGGGGAGCTGTTTTTT
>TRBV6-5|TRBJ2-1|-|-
CASNSNNEQFF
TGTGCCAGCAATAGTAACAATGAGCAGTTCTTC
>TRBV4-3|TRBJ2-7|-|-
CASSPGRGAYEQYF
TGCGCCAGCAGCCCCGGCAGGGGTGCCTACGAGCAGTACTTC
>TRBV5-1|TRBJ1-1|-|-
CASSLSSTEAFF
TGCGCCAGCAGCTTGTCCAGTACTGAAGCTTTCTTT
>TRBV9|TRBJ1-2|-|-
CASSVVTGAFNYGYTF
TGTGCCAGCAGCGTAGTAACGGGGGCGTTTAACTATGGCTACACCTTC
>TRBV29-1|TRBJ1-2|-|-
CSVYIEGNYGYTF
TGCAGCGTTTATATTGAGGGGAACTATGGCTACACCTTC
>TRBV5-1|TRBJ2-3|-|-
CASNLRVSDTQYF
TGCGCCAGCAATCTCAGGGTTTCAGATACGCAGTATTTT
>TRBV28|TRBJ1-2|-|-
CGTWSYGYTF
TGTGGGACCTGGAGCTATGGCTACACCTTC
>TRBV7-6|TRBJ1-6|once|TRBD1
CASSLGGQGSSPLHF
TGTGCCAGCAGCTTAGGAGGACAGGGGAGCTCACCCCTCCACTTT
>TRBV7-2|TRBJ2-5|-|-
CASSLDFTGTETQYF
TGTGCCAGCAGCTTAGACTTCACAGGTACAGAGACCCAGTACTTC
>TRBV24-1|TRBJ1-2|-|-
CATRSYRSYGYTF
TGTGCCACCCGGAGCTACAGGAGCTATGGCTACACCTTC
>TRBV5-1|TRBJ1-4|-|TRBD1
CASSRDRATNEKLFF
TGCGCCAGCAGCAGGGACAGGGCAACTAATGAAAAACTGTTTTTT
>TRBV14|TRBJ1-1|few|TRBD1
CASSQGQGTQAFF
TGTGCCAGCAGCCAAGGACAGGGGACCCAAGCTTTCTTT
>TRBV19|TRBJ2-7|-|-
CASHGGPAYEQYF
TGTGCCAGTCACGGGGGGCCTGCCTACGAGCAGTACTTC
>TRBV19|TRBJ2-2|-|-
CASSIEKGLGGELFF
TGTGCCAGTAGTATAGAAAAGGGGCTCGGCGGGGAGCTGTTTTTT
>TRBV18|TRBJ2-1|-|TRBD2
CASSPQLAGGDNEQFF
TGTGCCAGCTCACCACAACTAGCGGGGGGGGACAATGAGCAGTTCTTC
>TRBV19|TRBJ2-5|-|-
CASSTLDSLVKTQYF
TGTGCCAGTAGTACCTTGGACAGTCTTGTGAAGACCCAGTACTTC
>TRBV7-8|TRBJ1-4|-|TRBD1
CASSLAHGTGEKLFF
TGTGCCAGCAGCTTGGCACACGGGACAGGCGAAAAACTGTTTTTT
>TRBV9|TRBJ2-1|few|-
CASTVEARPENEQFF
TGTGCCAGCACGGTTGAGGCACGACCCGAAAATGAGCAGTTCTTC
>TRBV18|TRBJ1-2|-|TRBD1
CASSPGQGWGYTF
TGTGCCAGCTCACCAGGACAGGGCTGGGGCTACACCTTC
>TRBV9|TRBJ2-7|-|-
CASSVGSNGAYEQYF
TGTGCCAGCAGCGTAGGGAGCAACGGGGCGTACGAGCAGTACTTC
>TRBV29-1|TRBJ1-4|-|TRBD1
CSVAGGRTNEKLFF
TGCAGCGTAGCAGGGGGCCGCACTAATGAAAAACTGTTTTTT
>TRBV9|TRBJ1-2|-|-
CASRGRHYGYTF
TGTGCCAGCAGGGGACGGCACTATGGCTACACCTTC
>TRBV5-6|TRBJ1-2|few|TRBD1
CASSLWDSYNYGYTF
TGTGCCAGCAGCTTATGGGACAGCTATAACTATGGCTACACCTTC
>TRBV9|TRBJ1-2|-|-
CASSEYTGSGYTF
TGTGCCAGCAGCGAGTACACAGGCAGTGGCTACACCTTC
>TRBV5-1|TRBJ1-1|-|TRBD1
CASSWDSLNTEAFF
TGCGCCAGCAGCTGGGACAGTCTGAACACTGAAGCTTTCTTT
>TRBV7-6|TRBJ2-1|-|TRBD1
CASSTRTGGSYNEQFF
TGTGCCAGCAGCACTCGGACAGGGGGCTCCTACAATGAGCAGTTCTTC
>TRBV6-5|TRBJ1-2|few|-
CASSPILAYGYTF
TGTGCCAGCAGCCCCATCCTAGCATATGGCTACACCTTC
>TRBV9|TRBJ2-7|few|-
CASSPQGMSYEQYF
TGTGCCAGCAGCCCCCAGGGGATGTCCTACGAGCAGTACTTC
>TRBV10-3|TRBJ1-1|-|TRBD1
CAISQTGQGNTEAFF
TGTGCCATCAGCCAGACAGGACAGGGGAACACTGAAGCTTTCTTT
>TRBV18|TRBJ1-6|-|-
CASSPSGGTYNSPLHF
TGTGCCAGCTCACCTTCGGGGGGAACCTATAATTCACCCCTCCACTTT